The 25 T cell receptor beta chains presented below share a single source sample, sequenced in a study of response to subunit inactivated influenza vaccine. TCRdb reanalysed the RT-PCR reads using MiXCR and keeps one entry per CDR3 protein. In the table there are almost 600,000 distinct CDR3 sequences, about 15% of which are singletons. The sample was PBMCs from blood, taken 11 to 12 days after vaccination. These receptors were obtained from a man aged 50 or older who received an inactivated influenza vaccine.

This clonotype was seen ten or more times. The chain carries TRBV29-1 and TRBJ2-2, with 9 bases lining up with TRBD1. J lost 3 bases, V lost 6 bases, and 5 bases had no gene match. CDR1 and CDR2 from the germline V gene are SQVTM and ANQGSEA. CDR3 size: 14 residues. DNA for the CDR3: TGCAGCGTAGGACAGGGGACGTACACCGGGGAGCTGTTTTTT. Amino acids: CSVGQGTYTGELFF.

The chain is built from TRBV6-7 and TRBJ1-1, with 7 bases matching TRBD1. TRBV6-7 is placed among ORFs of uncertain function. Trimming removed 2 bases from V and 11 bases from J; junction bases left unmatched: 5. CDR3 length: 12 amino acids. CDR3 nucleotide sequence: TGTGCCAGCAGTTACGGACAGGTTTCGGCTTTCTTT. Protein sequence: CASSYGQVSAFF.

The chain carries TRBV3-1 and TRBJ2-3; D is ambiguous. Per germline, CDR1 LGHDT and CDR2 YNNKEL (reference sequence). The CDR3 extends over 17 amino acids. The V end was cut by 11 bases, the J end by 5 bases, with 29 bases between. The CDR3 loop reads CASCQEILPSGGDTQYF. CDR3 bases: TGTGCCTCCTGCCAAGAGATACTTCCTAGTGGTGGAGATACGCAGTATTTT.

The V and J genes are TRBV5-1 and TRBJ2-2; maybe TRBD2 (6 bases). The CDR3 is 16 amino acids. CDR1 is SGHRS and CDR2 is YFSETQ in the germline V gene. The V end lost 7 bases, the J end lost 5 bases, and 21 bases lay between the germline ends. CDR3 sequence (DNA): TGCGCCAGCGCCTCCCTGGAGGGAGAGGTGACCGGGGAGCTGTTTTTT. This encodes CASASLEGEVTGELFF.

This clonotype was observed a handful of times. The J gene is TRBJ1-1, the V gene TRBV20-1; D uncertain. The CDR3 consists of 15 residues. The V end was cut by 6 bases, the J end by 1 base, with 18 bases between. Germline CDR1 DFQATT, CDR2 SNEGSKA (reference sequence). The CDR3 bases are TGCAGTGCCCCCCAAATGGCCAGGACGAACACTGAAGCTTTCTTT. Its protein is CSAPQMARTNTEAFF.

This chain links TRBV20-1 with TRBJ2-1, with unresolved D. Germline assignment: CDR1 DFQATT and CDR2 SNEGSKA (reference sequence). The CDR3 has 10 residues. Between the trimmed V and J ends, which lost 7 bases and 3 bases, there was a span of 4 bases. DNA of the CDR3: TGCAGTGGGGTCTACAATGAGCAGTTCTTC. Translated, it gives CSGVYNEQFF.

V usage is TRBV5-1 and J usage is TRBJ1-1; weak D call: TRBD1 (6 bases). Germline CDR1 and CDR2: SGHRS and YFSETQ. The CDR3 spans 15 residues. The V and J ends lost 0 bases and 1 base respectively, with 10 bases between them. The DNA of the CDR3 is TGCGCCAGCAGCTTGGAAACAGGGAGGAACACTGAAGCTTTCTTT. Protein: CASSLETGRNTEAFF.

This clonotype was detected many times. This chain links TRBV12-3 or TRBV12-4 with TRBJ1-1, with D maybe TRBD1 (5 bases). The CDR3 length is 14 residues. V was trimmed by 10 bases and J by 5 bases, leaving 20 bases between them. The CDR3: CATHQGQGGTEAFF. CDR3 sequence (DNA): TGTGCCACCCACCAGGGCCAGGGTGGAACTGAAGCTTTCTTT.

Note on this clonotype: At one boundary the junction diverges from the germline segment, which might be a read error. The chain carries TRBV6-2 or TRBV6-3 and TRBJ1-6; the D gene is possibly TRBD1 (5 bases). Germline CDR1 and CDR2: MNHEY and SVGEGT. There are 14 residues in the CDR3. The CDR3 bases are TGTGCCACCAGTTACGTCGGGGGGTATTCACCCCTCCACTTT. Encoded protein: CATSYVGGYSPLHF.

This chain joins TRBV29-1 and TRBJ2-1, with D unresolved. Germline V gene sequence: CDR1 SQVTM, CDR2 ANQGSEA. The CDR3 totals 12 residues. V lost 2 bases to trimming and J lost 8 bases, with 10 bases between them. CDR3 DNA: TGCAGCGTTGAAAGTCGCGTATATGAGCAGTTCTTC. Translating it yields CSVESRVYEQFF.

The CDR3 here is CASSLVSVRDYGYTF. Written as DNA, the CDR3 is TGTGCCAGCAGTTTAGTCAGCGTAAGGGACTATGGCTACACCTTC. The chain recombines TRBV12-3 or TRBV12-4 with TRBJ1-2; D is unclear. V was clipped by 1 base and J by 3 bases, with 12 bases between them. There are 15 residues in the CDR3.

The chain combines TRBV10-2 with TRBJ2-3; a weak D match, TRBD1 (5 bases). CDR1 and CDR2 (germline): WSHSY, SAAADI. V dropped 7 bases and J dropped 1 base, with 6 bases sitting between them. The CDR3 is made up of 12 amino acids. Written as DNA, the CDR3 is TGCGCCAGCATGACAGGCACAGATACGCAGTATTTT. Translation gives CASMTGTDTQYF.

This clonotype was found a few times. The V call is TRBV27, the J call TRBJ2-4; 9 bases fit TRBD1. Germline loops: CDR1 MNHEY, CDR2 SMNVEV (reference sequence). The CDR3 extends over 16 amino acids. After removal of 5 bases from V and 2 bases from J, the junction contained 7 bases not matched to a gene. The CDR3 coding sequence is TGTGCCAGCAGTACGCTGGACAGGGGATCCAAAAACATTCAGTACTTC. It specifies CASSTLDRGSKNIQYF.

This clonotype was recorded a few times. The rearrangement uses TRBV7-2 and TRBJ2-3; TRBD2 aligns across 9 bases. V dropped 5 bases and J dropped 0; count of bases not matched to a gene: 6. CDR1 is SGHTA and CDR2 is FQGNSA in the germline V gene. CDR3 length: 16 amino acids. The CDR3 reads CASSPTSGSSTDTQYF. CDR3 DNA: TGTGCCAGCAGCCCGACTAGCGGATCTAGCACAGATACGCAGTATTTT.

The CDR3 DNA is TGTGCCAGCACCGACGGACAGTCCTACAATGAGCAGTTCTTC. Protein sequence: CASTDGQSYNEQFF. The gene calls are TRBV7-9 and TRBJ2-1, with D possibly TRBD1 on 6 matching bases. Trimming removed 7 bases from V and 1 base from J, with 11 bases in between. Germline CDR1 is SEHNR and CDR2 is FQNEAQ (reference sequence). CDR3 length: 14 residues.

This clonotype was detected a few times. V is TRBV25-1 and J is TRBJ2-3, with 7 bases that match TRBD2. V lost 3 bases, J lost 4 bases, and 4 bases stayed unmatched. The CDR3 loop spans 14 amino acids. From germline, CDR1 is MGHDK and CDR2 SYGVNS. The DNA of the CDR3 is TGTGCCAGCAGTGACCTTCGGGGGGCAGATACGCAGTATTTT. Residues: CASSDLRGADTQYF.

The sample holds a few counts of this clonotype. This chain connects TRBV27 to TRBJ2-1; TRBD2 agrees at 8 bases. Germline-derived CDR1 and CDR2 are MNHEY and SMNVEV (reference sequence). The CDR3 is 15 amino acids. The J segment lost 4 bases and the V segment lost 5 bases, leaving 7 bases of the junction unmatched. Here the CDR3 DNA reads TGTGCCAGCAGTACGAGACTAGCGTCTTACAATGAGCAGTTCTTC. This translates into CASSTRLASYNEQFF.

This chain connects TRBV3-1 to TRBJ1-6; D gene ambiguous. Germline lookup yields CDR1 LGHDT and CDR2 YNNKEL (reference sequence). This CDR3 has 14 amino acids. The V gene lost 1 base and the J gene lost 7 bases, with 8 bases spanning the gap. The DNA for the CDR3 is TGTGCCAGCAGCCAAGGGGCAGGAAATTCACCCCTCCACTTT. This sequence encodes CASSQGAGNSPLHF.

In its sample, this clonotype was seen many times. The J gene is TRBJ1-2, the V gene TRBV7-3; D might be TRBD1 (5 bases). Trimming took off 5 bases at V and 3 bases at J, with 10 bases between the two ends. Looked up from germline, CDR1 is SGHTA and CDR2 is FQGTGA. The CDR3 extends over 13 amino acids. The DNA of the CDR3 is TGTGCCAGCAGCACGGGGGTTGACTATGGCTACACCTTC. It encodes CASSTGVDYGYTF.

In its sample, this clonotype was seen a few times. This rearrangement joins TRBV19 to TRBJ2-2; 8 nucleotides align to TRBD1. Germline V gene data show CDR1 as LNHDA and CDR2 as SQIVND (reference sequence). The CDR3 is made up of 16 amino acids. Trimming removed 7 bases from V and 4 bases from J; junction bases left unmatched: 11. The CDR3 is CASTLGTGGVTGELFF. CDR3 nucleotides: TGTGCCAGTACCCTGGGGACAGGTGGTGTCACCGGGGAGCTGTTTTTT.

The sample holds a few counts of this clonotype. This sequence joins TRBV18 and TRBJ2-1; 8 bases map to TRBD1. The CDR3 consists of 15 residues. The germline gives CDR1 KGHSH, CDR2 LQKENI. With 6 bases clipped from V and 2 bases from J, the junction kept 6 bases outside the gene matches. The CDR3 sequence: CASSWDRRTYNEQFF. The CDR3 DNA follows: TGTGCCAGCTCTTGGGACAGGAGAACCTACAATGAGCAGTTCTTC. Full variable domain (missing parts from reference TRBV18 and TRBJ2-1): NAGVMQNPRHLVRRRGQEARLRCSPMKGHSHVYWYRQLPEEGLKFMVYLQKENIIDESGMPKERFSAEFPKEGPSILRIQQVVRGDSAAYFCASSWDRRTYNEQFFGPGTRLTVL.

This clonotype was recorded many times. The V and J genes are TRBV20-1 and TRBJ2-7, with D maybe TRBD1 (6 bases). Germline V CDR1 and CDR2: DFQATT, SNEGSKA (reference sequence). With 3 bases removed from V and 0 bases from J, the gap between germline ends came to 6 bases. CDR3 length equals 12 residues. This CDR3 is CSARDSSYEQYF. The CDR3 DNA reads TGCAGTGCTAGGGACAGCTCCTACGAGCAGTACTTC.

This clonotype was seen a few times. The chain links TRBV7-9 to TRBJ1-4, with 9 bases fitting TRBD1. CDR3 length: 15 residues. Trimming cost V 3 bases and J 5 bases; bases outside gene matches: 4. Germline V gives CDR1 SEHNR, CDR2 FQNEAQ (reference sequence). CDR3 nucleotides: TGTGCCAGCAGCTTCGGACAGGGGATCAATGAAAAACTGTTTTTT. Its protein product is CASSFGQGINEKLFF.

This clonotype was observed a few times. This chain connects TRBV6-5 to TRBJ2-2, with 7 positions matching TRBD2. The J segment lost 4 bases and the V segment lost 1 base, leaving 9 bases of the junction unmatched. Germline CDR1 MNHEY, CDR2 SVGAGI. This CDR3 is 17 amino acids long. The CDR3 bases are TGTGCCAGCAGTTACTTGGGACTGGGGGGGGGCACCGGGGAGCTGTTTTTT. Amino acids: CASSYLGLGGGTGELFF.

This clonotype was seen at least ten times. The chain has TRBV20-1 and TRBJ1-1, with 10 bases matching TRBD1. The CDR3 length is 15 residues. Losses at the gene ends were 0 bases for V and 4 bases for J; bases not matched to a gene: 5. Germline lookup yields CDR1 DFQATT and CDR2 SNEGSKA (reference sequence). The CDR3 DNA reads as TGCAGTGCTAGAGATCCTGGGACAGGGGTCACTGAAGCTTTCTTT. Its translation: CSARDPGTGVTEAFF.